The subject of this entry is one TCR beta chain. Its antigen is unknown. CDR3 length: 13 amino acids. Germline V CDR1 and CDR2: KGHSH, LQKENI. V gave up 3 bases and J gave up 8 bases, with 13 bases separating them. Libraries were prepared by immunoSEQ multiplex PCR; TCRdb keeps only in-frame clonotypes and omits some of them. The repertoire holds fewer than 600,000 clones, with about 74% as singletons. These data come from a study of shared clonotypes between healthy human individuals. Whole-study findings and limits: Clonotype sharing among donors likely depends on sequencing depth.

The gene calls are TRBV18 and TRBJ1-2; D remains ambiguous. The sequenced sample consisted of PBMCs. The source of this sequence is a woman in her forties in good health. Some clones in this sample may be carry-over from other donors' samples. The CDR3 nucleotides read TGTGCCAGCTCACCTGGACGGGCCTGGGGCTACACCTTC. Its translation is CASSPGRAWGYTF.